The T cell receptor (beta chain) under discussion was sequenced for a study of blood T cell repertoires in COVID-19. Germline V gives CDR1 MNHEY, CDR2 SMNVEV (reference sequence). Unmatched junction bases numbered 15, after V lost 5 bases and J lost 0 bases. The CDR3 loop spans 19 amino acids. Sequencing was performed with immunoSEQ multiplex PCR; in TCRdb, only in-frame clones are kept and a portion is missing. The repertoire holds some 300,000 clones, with more than 70% as singletons. This sequence joins TRBV27 and TRBJ1-3, with 8 bases aligning to TRBD1. The TCR sequence derives from a woman aged 25 to 39 who had recovered from COVID-19. Input material: peripheral blood. The CDR3: CASSPMQGAMDISGNTIYF. CDR3 nucleotide sequence: TGTGCCAGCAGTCCTATGCAGGGGGCTATGGACATCTCTGGAAACACCATATATTTT.